The 24 T cell receptor beta chains below all came from one sample that was sequenced in a study of T cell changes during pregnancy in multiple sclerosis (dated by TCRdb to between 2018 and 2021). Receptor amplification or capture employed the immunoSEQ multiplex PCR assay. TCRdb provides this immuneACCESS table in a form limited to in-frame rearrangements. Some clones are lacking; in checked studies, under half of them reflect an unresolved V gene, and why the rest are absent is not known. In this sample the table shows about 75,000 clones, around 90% of which occur a single time. 0.43% of the sample rests with the top ten. This specimen was CD4+ T cells from peripheral blood mononuclear cells, taken before pregnancy. All receptors come from a female donor with multiple sclerosis, enrolled in a pregnancy study.

V and J are TRBV7-8 and TRBJ2-2; maybe TRBD2 (5 bases). CDR1 is SGHVS, CDR2 FQNEAQ, per germline. V was pared by 5 bases and J by 4 bases, with 14 bases between. CDR3 length equals 15 residues. CDR3 DNA: TGTGCCAGCAGCCGTGATCGGACTCCCACCGGGGAGCTGTTTTTT. The encoded protein is CASSRDRTPTGELFF.

The chain recombines TRBV7-8 with TRBJ1-6, with TRBD1 matching over 7 bases. The CDR3 is made up of 17 amino acids. The germline V gene has CDR1 SGHVS and CDR2 FQNEAQ. V trimming: 6 bases; J trimming: 0 bases; junction bases outside the gene matches: 8. The CDR3 DNA follows: TGTGCCAGCAGTTCCGGACAGGCCGTCTCCTATAATTCACCCCTCCACTTT. It codes for CASSSGQAVSYNSPLHF.

The chain joins TRBV7-8 to TRBJ2-1; D is possibly TRBD2 (6 bases). This CDR3 is built from 14 residues. Germline V gene sequence: CDR1 SGHVS, CDR2 FQNEAQ. V was clipped by 3 bases and J by 0 bases, with 6 bases between them. CDR3 DNA: TGTGCCAGCAGCTTGACTAGCTCCTACAATGAGCAGTTCTTC. Encoded protein: CASSLTSSYNEQFF.

This rearrangement joins TRBV4-3 to TRBJ1-1; 10 bases align to TRBD1. Trimming cost V 4 bases and J 1 base; bases outside gene matches: 9. The CDR3 length is 17 residues. Germline assignment: CDR1 LGHNA and CDR2 YSLEER. The CDR3 reads CASSPRQGATTNTEAFF. The CDR3 nucleotides are TGCGCCAGCAGCCCTAGACAGGGGGCAACGACGAACACTGAAGCTTTCTTT.

The CDR3 loop reads CARGTSKGGVRQYF. The CDR3 coding sequence is TGTGCCAGAGGGACTAGCAAGGGGGGTGTAAGGCAGTATTTT. This rearrangement joins TRBV6-8 to TRBJ2-3, with TRBD2 identical over 9 bases. The germline gives CDR1 MNHGY, CDR2 SAAAGT. The CDR3 is 14 amino acids. V lost 9 bases, J lost 11 bases, and 15 bases stayed unmatched.

The chain couples TRBV2 to TRBJ2-3, with D possibly TRBD1 on 5 matching bases. This CDR3 has 19 amino acids. Trimming removed 4 bases at V and 0 bases at J, with 23 bases between. Germline values: CDR1 SNHLY, CDR2 FYNNEI. In nucleotides, the CDR3 is TGTGCCAGCAGTGTCCGTGGGGCCAATATAATAGCTAGCACAGATACGCAGTATTTT. This codes for CASSVRGANIIASTDTQYF.

CDR3 loop: CASIWGGYGYTF. The CDR3 coding sequence is TGTGCCAGCATATGGGGGGGCTATGGCTACACCTTC. The chain has TRBV2 and TRBJ1-2, with D possibly being TRBD1 (5 bases). CDR3 length: 12 residues. CDR1 and CDR2 from the germline V gene are SNHLY and FYNNEI. V was pared by 7 bases and J by 4 bases, with 10 bases between.

The genes are TRBV19 and TRBJ1-1; tentatively, D is TRBD1 (5 bases). Per germline, CDR1 LNHDA and CDR2 SQIVND (reference sequence). V dropped 8 bases and J dropped 5 bases, with 18 bases sitting between them. This CDR3 region has 14 residues. CDR3 in DNA: TGTGCCAGTCACCAGGGAATGGCGAGGACTGAAGCTTTCTTT. Protein: CASHQGMARTEAFF.

The J gene is TRBJ2-5, the V gene TRBV2, with TRBD2 identical over 9 bases. Germline assignment: CDR1 SNHLY and CDR2 FYNNEI. There are 16 residues in the CDR3. V dropped 8 bases and J dropped 1; count of bases not matched to a gene: 11. CDR3 residues: CASSGGAGGLQETQYF. The DNA for the CDR3 is TGTGCCAGCTCGGGAGGAGCGGGGGGTCTCCAAGAGACCCAGTACTTC.

V gene TRBV25-1 combines with J gene TRBJ1-1, with D possibly being TRBD1 (5 bases). There are 15 residues in the CDR3. Deletions cut 1 base from V and 1 base from J, with 10 bases between. From germline, CDR1 is MGHDK and CDR2 SYGVNS. CDR3 residues: CASSESGGRNTEAFF. The DNA of the CDR3 is TGTGCCAGCAGTGAATCCGGGGGTAGGAACACTGAAGCTTTCTTT.

V and J are TRBV6-6 and TRBJ1-2; 11 bases fit TRBD1. V lost 7 bases and J lost 3; bases outside the gene matches: 7. Looked up from germline, CDR1 is MNHNY and CDR2 is SVGAGI (reference sequence). CDR3 size: 15 residues. CDR3 sequence: CASTRGTGGDYGYTF. Written as DNA, the CDR3 is TGTGCCAGCACTCGCGGGACAGGGGGTGACTATGGCTACACCTTC.

This clone has only one observation. The chain carries TRBV10-3 and TRBJ1-1, with D unclear. The CDR3 consists of 13 residues. V lost 6 bases to trimming and J lost 1 base, with 9 bases between them. The germline CDR1 and CDR2 sequences are ENHRY and SYGVKD. CDR3 protein: CAISVLQNTEAFF. The CDR3 DNA is TGTGCCATCAGCGTACTCCAGAACACTGAAGCTTTCTTT.

In DNA form, the CDR3 reads TGTGCCAGCAGTTGGGGGCCCGGGGAGCTGTTTTTT. Protein: CASSWGPGELFF. The chain has TRBV25-1 and TRBJ2-2, with a possible D match to TRBD1 (6 bases). Trimming took 5 bases from V and 6 from J, leaving 7 bases between them. CDR1 is MGHDK and CDR2 is SYGVNS in the germline V gene. This CDR3 contains 12 residues.

This clone has only a few counts. This chain connects TRBV7-8 to TRBJ2-1; 13 bases map to TRBD2. V was clipped by 5 bases and J by 8 bases; unmatched bases: 18. From germline, CDR1 is SGHVS and CDR2 FQNEAQ. The length of the CDR3 is 19 residues. CDR3 sequence (DNA): TGTGCCAGCAGCCCGTATCACCTCTGGACTAGCGGGAGTGGGGATGAGCAGTTCTTC. It specifies CASSPYHLWTSGSGDEQFF.

The rearrangement links TRBV7-8 to TRBJ2-7; 7 nucleotides agree with TRBD1. The junction had 9 bases not matched to a gene; V was cut back by 4 bases and J by 3 bases. CDR1 SGHVS and CDR2 FQNEAQ come from the germline V gene. The CDR3 has 15 residues. The CDR3 sequence is CASSSYRDSFYEQYF. The DNA of the CDR3 is TGTGCCAGCAGCTCTTACCGGGACAGTTTCTACGAGCAGTACTTC.

The chain recombines TRBV6-1 with TRBJ2-2; TRBD1 might be the D (5 bases). With 7 bases removed from V and 4 bases from J, the gap between germline ends came to 13 bases. CDR1 is MNHNS and CDR2 is SASEGT in the germline V gene. The CDR3 has 14 amino acids. The CDR3 DNA reads TGTGCCAGCACCAGGGAACGAGGCACCGGGGAGCTGTTTTTT. Translated, it gives CASTRERGTGELFF.

V gene TRBV19 combines with J gene TRBJ1-5; 11 bases fit TRBD1. The CDR3 runs to 19 residues. The V segment lost 3 bases and the J segment 1 base; nucleotides outside the gene matches: 11. The germline gives CDR1 LNHDA, CDR2 SQIVND (reference sequence). The CDR3 DNA reads TGTGCCAGTAGTATTAGTCGAGGACAGGGGGCGGGGAGCAATCAGCCCCAGCATTTT. This codes for CASSISRGQGAGSNQPQHF.

The chain is built from TRBV5-6 and TRBJ1-1; D gene unclear. The V end lost 1 base, the J end lost 4 bases, and 17 bases lay between the germline ends. CDR1 is SGHDT and CDR2 is YYEEEE in the germline V gene. This CDR3 has 16 residues. The CDR3 is CASSLRVGVSGTEAFF. CDR3 DNA: TGTGCCAGCAGCTTGCGTGTCGGGGTCTCGGGCACTGAAGCTTTCTTT.

The chain joins TRBV7-8 to TRBJ2-7, with 7 nucleotides matching TRBD2. Trimming at V came to 5 bases and at J to 3 bases, leaving 7 bases not matched to a gene. CDR1 is SGHVS and CDR2 is FQNEAQ in the germline V gene. This CDR3 region has 14 residues. In DNA form, the CDR3 reads TGTGCCAGCAGCATAGGGGCGGGGGTCTACGAGCAGTACTTC. The encoded protein is CASSIGAGVYEQYF. Using reference TRBV7-8 and TRBJ2-7 for the parts outside the CDR3, the full variable domain is GAGVSQSPRYKVAKRGQDVALRCDPISGHVSLFWYQQALGQGPEFLTYFQNEAQLDKSGLPSDRFFAERPEGSVSTLKIQRTQQEDSAVYLCASSIGAGVYEQYFGPGTRLTVT.

The chain links TRBV5-6 to TRBJ1-1; 9 nucleotides line up with TRBD1. Trimming cost V 3 bases and J 2 bases; bases outside gene matches: 5. This CDR3 is built from 15 residues. Germline-derived CDR1 and CDR2 are SGHDT and YYEEEE. In DNA form, the CDR3 reads TGTGCCAGCAGCTCGAGGACAGGGGTAAACACTGAAGCTTTCTTT. This translates into CASSSRTGVNTEAFF.

The chain recombines TRBV5-1 with TRBJ1-1; 8 bases are shared with TRBD1. The CDR3 covers 16 residues. Trimming took 2 bases from V and 0 from J; bases not matched to a gene: 6. CDR1 is SGHRS and CDR2 is YFSETQ in the germline V gene. The chain's CDR3 is CASSFSGGLMNTEAFF. The DNA for the CDR3 is TGCGCCAGCAGCTTTTCAGGGGGCCTGATGAACACTGAAGCTTTCTTT.

The chain joins TRBV29-1 to TRBJ2-7; D is possibly TRBD2 (5 bases). The CDR3 length is 11 residues. Trimming left V 6 bases short and J 5 bases short, with 11 bases between. The germline V gene has CDR1 SQVTM and CDR2 ANQGSEA. DNA of the CDR3: TGCAGCGTCATAACAGCGGACGAGCAGTACTTC. This translates into CSVITADEQYF.

This clone was seen a single time. The V call is TRBV11-2, the J call TRBJ2-5, with D perhaps matching TRBD2 (6 bases). V lost 3 bases to trimming and J lost 5 bases, with 13 bases between them. This CDR3 spans 14 amino acids. The germline V gene encodes CDR1 SGHAT and CDR2 FQNNGV. The CDR3 protein is CASSFRGGQETQYF. Here the CDR3 DNA reads TGTGCCAGCAGCTTCCGGGGAGGTCAGGAGACCCAGTACTTC.

As DNA, the CDR3 is TGTGCCAGTAGCAACAGGGGAACTGAAGCTTTCTTT. As protein: CASSNRGTEAFF. The V gene is TRBV19, the J gene TRBJ1-1; 7 bases fit TRBD1. The CDR3 contains 12 residues. With V trimmed by 6 bases and J by 5 bases, 3 bases remained unmatched. Germline values: CDR1 LNHDA, CDR2 SQIVND (reference sequence).